This entry lists 20 T cell receptor beta chains sequenced from one sample in a study of PD-1 blockade in classical Hodgkin lymphoma. Time point here: cycle 4 day 1 (C4D1), after about 6 weeks of nivolumab. With no exception, relapse followed autologous stem cell transplantation in all patients, and brentuximab vedotin exposure varied. Magnetic negative selection isolated CD8+ T cells from thawed PBMCs. The protocol was immunoSEQ multiplex PCR, while the TCRdb copy is restricted to in-frame clones and leaves out a portion. The sample comprises 2,500 to 3,500 clones, around 70% of which are singletons, and roughly a quarter rests with the top ten. Sequencing was performed on CD8+ T cells from blood, taken before the fourth cycle of nivolumab. Every receptor here comes from a human donor with classical Hodgkin lymphoma.

The chain uses TRBV7-9 and TRBJ1-2; D gene unclear. V gave up 6 bases and J gave up 8 bases, with 19 bases separating them. Germline assignment: CDR1 SEHNR and CDR2 FQNEAQ (reference sequence). CDR3 length equals 14 residues. CDR3 nucleotides: TGTGCCAGCAGTCCCCCGTATTCGCTATTCGGCTACACCTTC. It specifies CASSPPYSLFGYTF.

As DNA, the CDR3 is TGCGCCAGCAGCCTAGAAGGCAGGGCCTACGAGCAGTACTTC. It translates to CASSLEGRAYEQYF. The chain employs TRBV4-1 and TRBJ2-7; possibly TRBD1 for D (5 bases). This CDR3 comprises 14 residues. Germline-derived CDR1 and CDR2 are MGHRA and YSYEKL. Trimming took 4 bases from V and 2 from J, leaving 12 bases between them.

CDR3 DNA sequence: TGTGCCTGGAGTGTGGGACAGGGGAGCTACGAGCAGTACTTC. It yields the protein CAWSVGQGSYEQYF. The chain recombines TRBV30 with TRBJ2-7; 10 nucleotides align to TRBD1. V trimming: 0 bases; J trimming: 3 bases; junction bases outside the gene matches: 2. Germline assignment: CDR1 GTSNPN and CDR2 SVGIG (reference sequence). The CDR3 totals 14 residues. The whole variable domain, filled in from reference TRBV30 and TRBJ2-7, reads SQTIHQWPATLVQPVGSPLSLECTVEGTSNPNLYWYRQAAGRGLQLLFYSVGIGQISSEVPQNLSASRPQDRQFILSSKKLLLSDSGFYLCAWSVGQGSYEQYFGPGTRLTVT.

This clone was recorded once. This chain uses TRBV29-1 with TRBJ2-2; 8 bases map to TRBD1. With V trimmed by 7 bases and J by 1 base, 2 bases remained unmatched. This CDR3 spans 13 amino acids. Germline V gene data show CDR1 as SQVTM and CDR2 as ANQGSEA. CDR3 DNA: TGCAGCGCGGACAGGGAGAACACCGGGGAGCTGTTTTTT. It encodes CSADRENTGELFF.

This chain links TRBV27 with TRBJ2-7; 9 nucleotides align to TRBD1. CDR1 is MNHEY, CDR2 SMNVEV, per germline (reference sequence). Unmatched junction bases numbered 8, after V lost 4 bases and J lost 4 bases. There are 15 residues in the CDR3. The CDR3 loop reads CASSSPGQGIYEQYF. CDR3 DNA: TGTGCCAGCAGTTCCCCGGGACAGGGCATTTACGAGCAGTACTTC.

The chain combines TRBV9 with TRBJ2-1; TRBD1 agrees at 7 bases. Germline V gives CDR1 SGDLS, CDR2 YYNGEE. V lost 3 bases to trimming and J lost 6 bases; unmatched junction nucleotides: 3. The CDR3 extends over 13 amino acids. The CDR3 DNA follows: TGTGCCAGCAGCGCGGGACAGTTCAATGAGCAGTTCTTC. This gives the protein CASSAGQFNEQFF.

The rearrangement links TRBV4-3 to TRBJ2-1; D call uncertain. V lost 0 bases to trimming and J lost 0 bases, with 9 bases between them. Germline loops: CDR1 LGHNA, CDR2 YSLEER. The CDR3 sequence is 16 residues long. CDR3 in amino acids: CASSQEGSSSYNEQFF. In DNA form, the CDR3 reads TGCGCCAGCAGCCAAGAAGGCTCGAGCTCCTACAATGAGCAGTTCTTC.

The chain combines TRBV6-1 with TRBJ1-2; D is undetermined. Trimming pared 3 bases from V and 4 bases from J, leaving 6 bases between. The CDR3 covers 12 residues. The germline gives CDR1 MNHNS, CDR2 SASEGT. In DNA form, the CDR3 reads TGTGCCAGCAGTGACGGAAGCTATGGCTACACCTTC. This sequence encodes CASSDGSYGYTF.

This rearrangement joins TRBV9 to TRBJ2-2; weak D call: TRBD2 (6 bases). The CDR3 spans 16 residues. Germline-derived CDR1 and CDR2 are SGDLS and YYNGEE. Trimming removed 3 bases from V and 5 bases from J, with 17 bases in between. The CDR3 protein is CASSEPQGGGTGELFF. CDR3 nucleotide sequence: TGTGCCAGCAGCGAGCCCCAGGGCGGAGGGACCGGGGAGCTGTTTTTT.

The chain joins TRBV11-2 to TRBJ2-1, with 14 bases that match TRBD2. J was trimmed by 4 bases and V by 4 bases; bases with no gene match: 3. CDR1 SGHAT and CDR2 FQNNGV come from the germline V gene. CDR3 length: 16 amino acids. This chain's CDR3 is CASSSGTSGGYNEQFF. CDR3 bases: TGTGCCAGCAGCTCCGGGACTAGCGGGGGATACAATGAGCAGTTCTTC.

This rearrangement joins TRBV30 to TRBJ1-3; D not certain. The V end lost 3 bases, the J end lost 4 bases, and 16 bases lay between the germline ends. This CDR3 is built from 15 residues. Germline CDR1 reads GTSNPN; CDR2 reads SVGIG (reference sequence). CDR3 nucleotide sequence: TGTGCCTGGAGCGGATGGGAGGTCGAGGGAAACACCATATATTTT. Protein product: CAWSGWEVEGNTIYF.

The rearrangement links TRBV7-3 to TRBJ2-6; no definite D call. Germline assignment: CDR1 SGHTA and CDR2 FQGTGA. Trimming cost V 1 base and J 2 bases, with 6 bases left between them. The CDR3 has 15 amino acids. This CDR3 is CASSLSATGANVLTF. The DNA for the CDR3 is TGTGCCAGCAGCTTAAGCGCAACTGGGGCCAACGTCCTGACTTTC.

The DNA for the CDR3 is TGCGCCAGCAGCCAAGAGGATCCGGGACCGAGTAATTCACCCCTCCACTTT. Amino acid sequence: CASSQEDPGPSNSPLHF. The J gene is TRBJ1-6, the V gene TRBV4-1, with a tentative D call TRBD1 (5 bases). The V and J ends lost 0 bases and 6 bases respectively, with 15 bases between them. Germline V gene data show CDR1 as MGHRA and CDR2 as YSYEKL. This CDR3 has 17 amino acids.

This sequence joins TRBV2 and TRBJ2-7; possibly TRBD2 for D (5 bases). Germline V gene sequence: CDR1 SNHLY, CDR2 FYNNEI. The V end lost 0 bases, the J end lost 7 bases, and 19 bases lay between the germline ends. The CDR3 consists of 16 residues. The CDR3 here is CASSEALQLGRGEQYF. In DNA form, the CDR3 reads TGTGCCAGCAGTGAAGCGCTTCAGCTCGGCCGGGGAGAGCAGTACTTC.

This clone is a singleton in its sample. This chain joins TRBV27 and TRBJ2-5, with 9 bases that match TRBD1. The CDR3 has 13 residues. Germline CDR1 MNHEY, CDR2 SMNVEV (reference sequence). V shed 6 bases, J shed 5 bases, and the junction held 4 bases outside the gene matches. The CDR3 DNA reads TGTGCCAGCAGGACAGGGGGATTCGAGACCCAGTACTTC. Its translation: CASRTGGFETQYF.

V and J are TRBV4-1 and TRBJ2-1, with 7 bases aligning to TRBD1. Germline CDR1 reads MGHRA; CDR2 reads YSYEKL. The length of the CDR3 is 14 residues. Trimming at V came to 5 bases and at J to 3 bases, leaving 4 bases not matched to a gene. CDR3 amino acids: CASSVGGSYNEQFF. CDR3 coding DNA: TGCGCCAGCAGCGTAGGGGGCAGCTACAATGAGCAGTTCTTC.

The V call is TRBV9, the J call TRBJ2-1, with 12 bases aligning to TRBD2. This CDR3 is built from 16 residues. J gave up 9 bases and V 4 bases, and 11 bases lay outside the gene matches. Germline V gives CDR1 SGDLS, CDR2 YYNGEE. The CDR3 nucleotides are TGTGCCAGCAGCTTGACTAGCGGGGGCCCTAGGGGTGAGCAGTTCTTC. The encoded protein is CASSLTSGGPRGEQFF.

The V and J genes are TRBV4-2 and TRBJ1-2, with D possibly being TRBD1 (5 bases). Germline V gene lookup returns CDR1 LGHNA and CDR2 YNFKEQ. The CDR3 extends over 15 amino acids. Deletions cut 1 base from V and 5 bases from J, with 14 bases between. As DNA, the CDR3 is TGTGCCAGCAGCCAAGGGGTGAAAGGGGAATATGGCTACACCTTC. It is translated as CASSQGVKGEYGYTF.

V gene TRBV27 combines with J gene TRBJ1-1; possible D gene TRBD1, 5 bases. Germline assignment: CDR1 MNHEY and CDR2 SMNVEV (reference sequence). The CDR3 is 16 residues long. Deletions cut 0 bases from V and 2 bases from J, with 13 bases between. The CDR3 is CASSLSGGGLNTEAFF. The CDR3 nucleotides are TGTGCCAGCAGTTTATCGGGGGGGGGTCTAAACACTGAAGCTTTCTTT.

The chain recombines TRBV7-4 with TRBJ2-7; D uncertain. The CDR3 extends over 13 amino acids. The germline V and J ends were trimmed by 5 bases and 1 base, with 9 bases remaining between them. Germline loops: CDR1 SGHVT, CDR2 SQSDAQ. The CDR3 DNA sequence: TGTGCCAGCAGCAAGGTCGGATCCTACGAGCAGTACTTC. Translated, it gives CASSKVGSYEQYF.